Listed here is a single T cell receptor (beta chain). Its antigen is undetermined. The study's library attached unique molecular identifiers to single cDNA molecules. TCRdb independently ran MiXCR on the RACE reads; one entry per CDR3 protein. The sample consists of approximately 400,000 distinct CDR3 sequences, more than 4.5% of them appearing once. This sample was included in a study of human T cells and chemical hapten exposure. The time point was: patch test 1, 2 weeks after DPC sensitization. The treatment denotes: therapeutic diphenylcyclopropenone sensitization with weekly scalp DPC. Blood collection happened ahead of applying each patch test. Per the germline V gene, CDR1 is LGHNA and CDR2 is YSLEER. The CDR3 spans 17 residues. V dropped 0 bases and J dropped 2; count of bases not matched to a gene: 8. Whole-study findings and limits: Higher patch test scores went with higher counts of PT1 expanded TCRs.

This receptor was taken from a woman in her forties or fifties with alopecia areata. Some clones in this sample may be carry-over from other donors' samples. Specimen: whole blood, collected in connection with sensitization to the hapten diphenylcyclopropenone (DPC). This chain links TRBV4-3 with TRBJ2-3; 7 positions agree with TRBD2. The CDR3 DNA is TGCGCCAGCAGCCAAGATCTGAGCGGGATGACCACAGATACGCAGTATTTT. Its protein product is CASSQDLSGMTTDTQYF.